What follows are 6 T cell receptor beta chains derived from one specimen sequenced in a study of blood T cells in healthy people across ages. A sample-barcoded 5' primer and a J-beta primer mix were used in a second PCR of roughly 7 to 12 cycles. From the 5' RACE reads, TCRdb called clonotypes with MiXCR, one entry per CDR3 protein. The table includes about 1.7 million distinct CDR3 sequences, approximately 30% detected once. Specimen: blood. The receptors derive from a woman aged 25 to 45 in good health.

The chain couples TRBV6-5 to TRBJ1-1; no reliable D call. The ends were cut back, 0 bases at V and 4 bases at J, with 18 bases in the middle. This CDR3 has 17 residues. The germline CDR1 and CDR2 sequences are MNHEY and SVGAGI. CDR3 region: CASSYSRSGGRSTEAFF. The CDR3, as DNA: TGTGCCAGCAGTTACTCGAGGTCGGGAGGGAGAAGCACTGAAGCTTTCTTT.

This clonotype was found a few times. The chain carries TRBV29-1 and TRBJ1-1; tentative D call: TRBD1 (5 bases). Per the germline V gene, CDR1 is SQVTM and CDR2 is ANQGSEA. V was shortened by 7 bases and J by 5 bases, with 17 bases between the two germline ends. The CDR3 totals 13 residues. The CDR3 region is CSATSGGSTEAFF. CDR3 nucleotides: TGCAGCGCTACCTCGGGGGGTTCTACTGAAGCTTTCTTT.

The chain has TRBV30 and TRBJ2-5; D may be TRBD2 (6 bases). The germline gives CDR1 GTSNPN, CDR2 SVGIG (reference sequence). V gave up 5 bases and J gave up 5 bases, with 18 bases separating them. The CDR3 spans 14 residues. The CDR3 reads CAWVGGTRQETQYF. The CDR3 DNA is TGTGCCTGGGTTGGAGGGACGCGGCAGGAGACCCAGTACTTC.

This clonotype was detected only a few times. The rearrangement uses TRBV7-2 and TRBJ2-1, with D tentatively TRBD2 (6 bases). The V gene lost 5 bases and the J gene lost 0 bases, with 17 bases spanning the gap. CDR3 length equals 17 residues. Germline CDR1 SGHTA, CDR2 FQGNSA. The CDR3 DNA is TGTGCCAGCAGCCAGTTAGGGACTGGCGGCTCCTACAATGAGCAGTTCTTC. The encoded protein is CASSQLGTGGSYNEQFF.

The sample holds a few counts of this clonotype. The chain recombines TRBV10-3 with TRBJ2-1, with a possible D match to TRBD1 (6 bases). Germline V gives CDR1 ENHRY, CDR2 SYGVKD. CDR3 size: 17 residues. The V gene lost 0 bases and the J gene lost 8 bases, with 20 bases spanning the gap. CDR3 in amino acids: CAISESGAGASFDEQFF. As DNA, the CDR3 is TGTGCCATCAGTGAGTCGGGGGCCGGCGCATCTTTCGATGAGCAGTTCTTC.

There are a few counts of this clonotype. The rearrangement joins TRBV28 to TRBJ2-4; D is ambiguous. Germline CDR1 MDHEN, CDR2 SYDVKM. Trimming stripped 2 bases from V and 9 bases from J, with 14 bases between. CDR3 length: 14 amino acids. CDR3 sequence (DNA): TGTGCCAGCAGTTTAAGCGTCCCCCATCGCATTCAGTACTTC. It translates to CASSLSVPHRIQYF. The full variable domain, its missing parts supplied by reference TRBV28 and TRBJ2-4, is DVKVTQSSRYLVKRTGEKVFLECVQDMDHENMFWYRQDPGLGLRLIYFSYDVKMKEKGDIPEGYSVSREKKERFSLILESASTNQTSMYLCASSLSVPHRIQYFGAGTRLSVL.